The 29 T cell receptor beta chains given below trace back to one sample, sequenced in a study of blood T cell repertoires in COVID-19. Clones were read by immunoSEQ multiplex PCR, and TCRdb kept only the in-frame ones, dropping some. The data show 150,000 to 200,000 clones, about 85% seen once. The sample consisted of peripheral blood. These receptors were collected from a woman of 80 years or more with acute or convalescent COVID-19.

The V and J genes are TRBV30 and TRBJ1-5, with D perhaps TRBD1 (5 bases). The CDR3 covers 16 residues. CDR1 is GTSNPN and CDR2 is SVGIG in the germline V gene (reference sequence). Trimming pared 0 bases from V and 1 base from J, leaving 13 bases between. The CDR3 region has the DNA TGTGCCTGGAGTGTAGGAGGGGCTCGGAGCAATCAGCCCCAGCATTTT. As protein: CAWSVGGARSNQPQHF. Drawing the rest from reference TRBV30 and TRBJ1-5, the complete variable domain is SQTIHQWPATLVQPVGSPLSLECTVEGTSNPNLYWYRQAAGRGLQLLFYSVGIGQISSEVPQNLSASRPQDRQFILSSKKLLLSDSGFYLCAWSVGGARSNQPQHFGDGTRLSIL.

The chain is built from TRBV12-3 or TRBV12-4 and TRBJ2-7, with D possibly being TRBD2 (5 bases). V was shortened by 8 bases and J by 0 bases, with 5 bases between the two germline ends. The CDR3 covers 11 residues. The CDR3 protein is CASGGSYEQYF. The CDR3 nucleotides are TGTGCCAGCGGAGGCTCCTACGAGCAGTACTTC.

CDR3: CASSLELVETQYF. CDR3 bases: TGTGCCAGCAGCTTGGAACTAGTGGAGACCCAGTACTTC. The chain uses TRBV5-4 and TRBJ2-5; tentatively, D is TRBD2 (5 bases). Germline V gene sequence: CDR1 SGHNT, CDR2 YYREEE (reference sequence). V lost 0 bases, J lost 5 bases, and 8 bases lay in between. The CDR3 has 13 amino acids. The full variable domain, rest sourced from reference TRBV5-4 and TRBJ2-5, is ETGVTQSPTHLIKTRGQQVTLRCSSQSGHNTVSWYQQALGQGPQFIFQYYREEENGRGNFPPRFSGLQFPNYSSELNVNALELDDSALYLCASSLELVETQYFGPGTRLLVL.

V is TRBV7-2 and J is TRBJ1-2, with 7 bases that match TRBD1. Per germline, CDR1 SGHTA and CDR2 FQGNSA. Unmatched junction bases numbered 3, after V lost 3 bases and J lost 5 bases. This CDR3 contains 13 residues. The CDR3 spells CASSFGTEYGYTF. For the CDR3, the DNA is TGTGCCAGCAGCTTCGGGACAGAGTATGGCTACACCTTC.

The gene calls are TRBV5-1 and TRBJ2-7; 8 bases agree with TRBD2. CDR1 SGHRS and CDR2 YFSETQ come from the germline V gene. The trim removed 2 bases at V and 2 bases at J, leaving 6 bases unmatched. The CDR3 runs to 15 residues. DNA of the CDR3: TGCGCCAGCAGCTTCAGAGAAGCGGGGGCCTACGAGCAGTACTTC. Amino acids: CASSFREAGAYEQYF.

J is TRBJ1-3 and V is TRBV2; D is unclear. Germline V gene lookup returns CDR1 SNHLY and CDR2 FYNNEI. Trimming cost V 6 bases and J 4 bases, with 10 bases left between them. The length of the CDR3 is 13 residues. The CDR3 loop is CASRGGGGNTIYF. In nucleotides, the CDR3 is TGTGCCAGCAGGGGTGGCGGGGGAAACACCATATATTTT.

The V gene is TRBV30, the J gene TRBJ1-6; 12 bases line up with TRBD1. Germline V gene sequence: CDR1 GTSNPN, CDR2 SVGIG (reference sequence). The junction had 5 bases not matched to a gene; V was cut back by 1 base and J by 10 bases. The CDR3 consists of 15 residues. CDR3 in amino acids: CAWSGSGTGGSPLHF. DNA of the CDR3: TGTGCCTGGAGTGGGTCCGGGACAGGGGGCTCACCCCTCCACTTT.

The gene calls are TRBV25-1 and TRBJ2-4, with TRBD1 matching over 8 bases. CDR3 length: 15 amino acids. V was clipped by 5 bases and J by 5 bases; unmatched bases: 8. Germline lookup yields CDR1 MGHDK and CDR2 SYGVNS. For the CDR3, the DNA is TGTGCCAGCAGTCCTCCGACAGGGGAGGAAAACATTCAGTACTTC. Translated, it gives CASSPPTGEENIQYF.

A few counts support this clone. This sequence joins TRBV7-9 and TRBJ1-2, with TRBD1 matching over 7 bases. The V segment lost 5 bases and the J segment 4 bases; nucleotides outside the gene matches: 10. The CDR3 has 15 amino acids. CDR1 is SEHNR, CDR2 FQNEAQ, per germline (reference sequence). CDR3 bases: TGTGCCAGCAGCCTGGGGGACAGCTCCATCTATGGCTACACCTTC. Protein product: CASSLGDSSIYGYTF.

This clone was picked up one time. The V and J genes are TRBV18 and TRBJ1-1; D gene ambiguous. Germline loops: CDR1 KGHSH, CDR2 LQKENI. V was pared by 2 bases and J by 4 bases, with 17 bases between. CDR3 length equals 16 residues. CDR3 DNA sequence: TGTGCCAGCTCACCAACCTTTGGAGCCGGAGGCACTGAAGCTTTCTTT. Its protein is CASSPTFGAGGTEAFF.

A single count supports this clone. V gene TRBV5-1 combines with J gene TRBJ2-3; the D gene is possibly TRBD1 (6 bases). Trimming took 7 bases from V and 2 from J, leaving 20 bases between them. There are 16 residues in the CDR3. CDR1 is SGHRS, CDR2 YFSETQ, per germline. The CDR3 nucleotides read TGCGCCAGCGGATCTGAAGACAGGCAATACACAGATACGCAGTATTTT. Its protein product is CASGSEDRQYTDTQYF.

The V and J genes are TRBV19 and TRBJ1-5; TRBD1 aligns across 7 bases. Germline lookup yields CDR1 LNHDA and CDR2 SQIVND (reference sequence). This CDR3 has 16 amino acids. V was pared by 3 bases and J by 5 bases, with 10 bases of the junction left unmatched. CDR3 bases: TGTGCCAGTAGTATCCAGACGACAGGGAAACATCAGCCCCAGCATTTT. Its translation is CASSIQTTGKHQPQHF.

This rearrangement joins TRBV10-1 to TRBJ1-2; D unresolved. Germline assignment: CDR1 WNHNN and CDR2 SYGVQD (reference sequence). This CDR3 has 13 amino acids. The germline V and J ends were trimmed by 8 bases and 2 bases, with 12 bases remaining between them. The CDR3 region is CASSHSRNYGYTF. The DNA for the CDR3 is TGCGCCAGCTCACACAGCCGGAACTATGGCTACACCTTC.

This sequence joins TRBV7-9 and TRBJ1-5; D is unclear. Germline-derived CDR1 and CDR2 are SEHNR and FQNEAQ (reference sequence). Trimming cost V 1 base and J 11 bases, with 27 bases left between them. CDR3 size: 18 residues. The CDR3 spells CASSLVLAESGAPRTQHF. CDR3 coding DNA: TGTGCCAGCAGCTTAGTTCTTGCCGAATCAGGCGCCCCAAGGACCCAGCATTTT.

This chain links TRBV5-1 with TRBJ2-1, with D uncertain. V dropped 0 bases and J dropped 5 bases, with 15 bases sitting between them. The CDR3 is 16 amino acids. Per the germline V gene, CDR1 is SGHRS and CDR2 is YFSETQ. CDR3: CASSLAAGGVNNEQFF. As DNA, the CDR3 is TGCGCCAGCAGCTTGGCTGCTGGCGGAGTCAACAATGAGCAGTTCTTC.

This chain links TRBV10-2 with TRBJ2-1; tentatively, D is TRBD1 (5 bases). V gave up 3 bases and J gave up 4 bases, with 10 bases separating them. The CDR3 covers 14 residues. Looked up from germline, CDR1 is WSHSY and CDR2 is SAAADI. The CDR3 DNA reads as TGCGCCAGCAGTGAATGGAAGGGGTACAATGAGCAGTTCTTC. It translates to CASSEWKGYNEQFF.

The V gene is TRBV6-1, the J gene TRBJ2-7; 7 positions match TRBD1. This CDR3 spans 16 amino acids. Germline CDR1 is MNHNS and CDR2 is SASEGT. The V gene end was trimmed by 4 bases and the J gene end by 7 bases; junction bases not matched to a gene: 16. The CDR3 DNA sequence: TGTGCCAGCAGTGTCCCAGGGGGTACGCAATTAAGGGAGCAGTACTTC. Amino acids: CASSVPGGTQLREQYF.

The chain joins TRBV23-1 to TRBJ2-3; 8 nucleotides match TRBD1. TRBV23-1 is reported as an ORF; its role is uncertain. Trimming removed 5 bases from V and 0 bases from J; junction bases left unmatched: 7. The CDR3 has 16 amino acids. In DNA form, the CDR3 reads TGCGCCAGCAGTAGACCAGGGGGCTTAAGCACAGATACGCAGTATTTT. Translating gives CASSRPGGLSTDTQYF.

CDR3 residues: CASSYRWAAFF. Written as DNA, the CDR3 is TGTGCCAGCAGTTACCGCTGGGCGGCTTTCTTT. The chain employs TRBV6-2 or TRBV6-3 and TRBJ1-1; D gene uncertain. CDR3 length: 11 residues. Germline V gene data show CDR1 as MNHEY and CDR2 as SVGEGT. V dropped 2 bases and J dropped 11 bases, with 9 bases sitting between them.

The chain uses TRBV7-7 and TRBJ2-5; the D is unclear. Germline CDR1 is SSHAT and CDR2 is FNYEAQ (reference sequence). The CDR3 is made up of 14 amino acids. The V and J ends lost 2 bases and 3 bases respectively, with 10 bases between them. The CDR3 DNA follows: TGTGCCAGCAGCTTATTCGAGGCCGAAGAGACCCAGTACTTC. Protein product: CASSLFEAEETQYF.

The V gene is TRBV6-5, the J gene TRBJ2-2, with a tentative D call TRBD2 (6 bases). The ends were cut back, 6 bases at V and 2 bases at J, with 10 bases in the middle. The V gene's germline CDR1 is MNHEY and CDR2 SVGAGI. This CDR3 comprises 14 residues. CDR3 region: CASRGLANTGELFF. Here the CDR3 DNA reads TGTGCCAGCAGGGGACTGGCCAACACCGGGGAGCTGTTTTTT.

The chain joins TRBV9 to TRBJ1-1, with D tentatively TRBD1 (5 bases). Deletions cut 0 bases from V and 7 bases from J, with 13 bases between. Germline CDR1 SGDLS, CDR2 YYNGEE. This CDR3 is 14 amino acids long. The CDR3 nucleotides are TGTGCCAGCAGCGTAGCCTATGGGGCCGGTGAAGCTTTCTTT. Translation: CASSVAYGAGEAFF.

The chain recombines TRBV29-1 with TRBJ1-2, with D perhaps matching TRBD1 (5 bases). V lost 1 base, J lost 7 bases, and 13 bases lay in between. Germline V gives CDR1 SQVTM, CDR2 ANQGSEA. The CDR3 totals 13 residues. The CDR3 nucleotides are TGCAGCGTTGAAGGTCTGGGGCTGGGTGGCTACACCTTC. It specifies CSVEGLGLGGYTF.

J is TRBJ2-5 and V is TRBV5-1, with D tentatively TRBD1 (6 bases). Trimming pared 4 bases from V and 2 bases from J, leaving 12 bases between. Germline V gives CDR1 SGHRS, CDR2 YFSETQ. The CDR3 length is 14 residues. The CDR3 loop is CASSERTDQETQYF. CDR3 nucleotide sequence: TGCGCCAGCAGCGAGCGGACAGATCAAGAGACCCAGTACTTC.

The chain couples TRBV12-3 or TRBV12-4 to TRBJ2-3, with D hard to call. Trimming left V 1 base short and J 5 bases short, with 4 bases between. The CDR3 is 12 residues long. The CDR3 coding sequence is TGTGCCAGCAGTTTAGTCGGAGATACGCAGTATTTT. Translating gives CASSLVGDTQYF.

This rearrangement joins TRBV11-2 to TRBJ2-5, with TRBD2 matching over 7 bases. V lost 3 bases, J lost 4 bases, and 8 bases stayed unmatched. CDR3 length: 15 amino acids. Germline CDR1 is SGHAT and CDR2 is FQNNGV. CDR3 in amino acids: CASSLSRDYIETQYF. CDR3 in DNA: TGTGCCAGCAGCTTGAGCCGGGACTATATAGAGACCCAGTACTTC.

The chain has TRBV19 and TRBJ1-5; D is unclear. V shed 3 bases and J shed 3 bases, with 12 bases lying between them. This CDR3 region has 15 residues. Germline CDR1 and CDR2: LNHDA and SQIVND (reference sequence). CDR3 sequence reads: CASSIVSQNNQPQHF. The CDR3 region has the DNA TGTGCCAGTAGTATCGTCTCCCAGAACAATCAGCCCCAGCATTTT.

The sample holds one count of this clone. CDR3 DNA: TGTGCCAGCAGCGTAGCACAGGGTTTTTCAGACTCTGGGGCCAACGTCCTGACTTTC. Residues: CASSVAQGFSDSGANVLTF. This chain connects TRBV9 to TRBJ2-6, with D maybe TRBD1 (6 bases). The CDR3 runs to 19 residues. Germline CDR1 SGDLS, CDR2 YYNGEE. The V gene lost 0 bases and the J gene lost 0 bases, with 16 bases spanning the gap.

The V call is TRBV7-2, the J call TRBJ1-1, with 11 bases lining up with TRBD1. This CDR3 comprises 14 residues. V dropped 5 bases and J dropped 6; count of bases not matched to a gene: 5. CDR1 SGHTA and CDR2 FQGNSA come from the germline V gene. The CDR3 coding sequence is TGTGCCAGCAGCCGGGACAGGGGGAATTCTGAAGCTTTCTTT. Its translation is CASSRDRGNSEAFF.